This T cell receptor (beta chain) was profiled in a study of cytomegalovirus exposure and HLA in healthy donors. Study-level points and caveats: Most of the CMV-associated TCR beta chains (in a later analysis) appeared to be HLA-restricted.

PCR employed 60 Vbeta and 13 Jbeta primers. Sequencing was performed with immunoSEQ multiplex PCR; in TCRdb, only in-frame clones are kept and a portion is missing. This table holds about 110,000 clones, 70% to 80% found once. Comment on this clone: What it binds is unknown.

The V gene lost 6 bases and the J gene lost 3 bases, with 16 bases spanning the gap. The CDR3 has 15 residues. Germline values: CDR1 SGHTA, CDR2 FQGTGA. This sequence joins TRBV7-3 and TRBJ2-3, with a tentative D call TRBD1 (6 bases). Sequenced input: PBMCs. The sequence was obtained from a boy aged 5-17 years in good health and CMV-seronegative. The CDR3 here is CASSFQGFGTDTQYF. CDR3 DNA sequence: TGTGCCAGCAGTTTCCAGGGGTTCGGGACAGATACGCAGTATTTT.